This T cell receptor beta chain was captured by sequencing in a study of beta chain features in type 1 diabetes. Regarding the study as a whole: Among all four CD4+ subsets, Type 1 diabetes patients had TCRB CDR3s that were moderately but significantly shorter.

Trimming at V came to 3 bases and at J to 5 bases, leaving 9 bases not matched to a gene. The CDR3 sequence is 17 residues long. CDR1 is SEHNR and CDR2 is FQNEAQ in the germline V gene (reference sequence). Expressed TCRB transcripts were sequenced after all isolated RNA was converted to cDNA. Generated by immunoSEQ multiplex PCR, the TCRdb table keeps only in-frame clones and is missing some. The sample gives roughly 340,000 clones, around an eighth of which show up once; about 0.01% is in the top ten. As concerns this clone: Its antigen is unidentified.

Sequencing input: naive CD4+ T cells from blood. The chain links TRBV7-9 to TRBJ2-5, with 13 bases aligning to TRBD2. This sequence was found in a woman aged 18-29 years with type 1 diabetes. CDR3 DNA sequence: TGTGCCAGCAGCTTGGGCCTCGGGACTAGCGGGGCGGAGACCCAGTACTTC. Translated, it gives CASSLGLGTSGAETQYF.